The 14 T cell receptor beta chains presented below share a single source sample, sequenced in a study of T cell responses to AZD1222 COVID-19 vaccine. Assay: immunoSEQ multiplex PCR; the TCRdb copy retains only in-frame clones and omits some. The repertoire holds about 180,000 clones, roughly 88% seen once, with approximately 7.7% in the top ten. The specimen was peripheral blood, collected on day 0 of AZD1222 vaccination. Source of these receptors: an adult in good health.

The CDR3 sequence is CASLNQQGDEQYF. The CDR3 DNA is TGTGCCAGCCTGAACCAGCAAGGGGACGAGCAGTACTTC. The chain uses TRBV28 and TRBJ2-7, with D possibly matching TRBD1 (5 bases). Germline-derived CDR1 and CDR2 are MDHEN and SYDVKM. The CDR3 runs 13 residues. Trimming cost V 8 bases and J 5 bases, with 16 bases left between them. Combining the CDR3 with reference TRBV28 and TRBJ2-7 gives the whole variable domain DVKVTQSSRYLVKRTGEKVFLECVQDMDHENMFWYRQDPGLGLRLIYFSYDVKMKEKGDIPEGYSVSREKKERFSLILESASTNQTSMYLCASLNQQGDEQYFGPGTRLTVT.

This rearrangement joins TRBV20-1 to TRBJ1-3; D unresolved. Germline CDR1 and CDR2: DFQATT and SNEGSKA (reference sequence). V lost 3 bases and J lost 4, with 10 bases in between. The CDR3 totals 13 residues. CDR3 sequence reads: CSASDRPGNTIYF. The DNA of the CDR3 is TGCAGTGCTAGTGATAGGCCCGGAAACACCATATATTTT.

The chain is built from TRBV6-5 and TRBJ2-7, with TRBD1 matching 9 bases. This CDR3 region has 14 residues. J was trimmed by 3 bases and V by 5 bases; bases with no gene match: 5. Germline CDR1 MNHEY, CDR2 SVGAGI. The CDR3 coding sequence is TGTGCCAGCAGTCGCGGACAGGGGAACTACGAGCAGTACTTC. This encodes CASSRGQGNYEQYF.

V usage is TRBV28 and J usage is TRBJ1-4; tentative D call: TRBD1 (5 bases). V was clipped by 5 bases and J by 5 bases, with 15 bases between them. This CDR3 region has 15 residues. CDR1 is MDHEN, CDR2 SYDVKM, per germline. The CDR3 DNA sequence: TGTGCCAGCAGTCCTCTTGGGACTTCAAATGAAAAACTGTTTTTT. It codes for CASSPLGTSNEKLFF.

CDR3 amino acids: CASSRGSSYNEQFF. The CDR3 DNA follows: TGTGCCAGCTCCAGGGGGTCCTCCTACAATGAGCAGTTCTTC. This sequence joins TRBV6-1 and TRBJ2-1; 7 positions match TRBD1. The V gene end was trimmed by 8 bases and the J gene end by 0 bases; junction bases not matched to a gene: 4. Germline V gives CDR1 MNHNS, CDR2 SASEGT. CDR3 length equals 14 residues.

The rearrangement links TRBV28 to TRBJ1-5, with 7 bases fitting TRBD1. The germline CDR1 and CDR2 sequences are MDHEN and SYDVKM. The CDR3 runs to 17 residues. V dropped 9 bases and J dropped 1; count of bases not matched to a gene: 15. CDR3 amino acids: CASRKDSRGISNQPQHF. The CDR3 DNA reads as TGTGCCAGTCGAAAGGACTCCAGGGGGATAAGCAATCAGCCCCAGCATTTT.

The chain uses TRBV15 and TRBJ2-7, with D perhaps being TRBD1 or TRBD2 (5 bases each). The CDR3 covers 13 residues. Germline lookup yields CDR1 LNHNV and CDR2 YYDKDF (reference sequence). Trimming stripped 0 bases from V and 6 bases from J, with 9 bases between. This chain's CDR3 is CATSRDPGREQYF. CDR3 DNA sequence: TGTGCCACCAGCAGAGATCCGGGGCGCGAGCAGTACTTC.

The rearrangement uses TRBV4-3 and TRBJ1-3; D gene ambiguous. The germline V and J ends were trimmed by 0 bases and 0 bases, with 6 bases remaining between them. CDR1 is LGHNA and CDR2 is YSLEER in the germline V gene. The length of the CDR3 is 15 residues. CDR3 DNA sequence: TGCGCCAGCAGCCAAGATGCAGGCTCTGGAAACACCATATATTTT. As protein: CASSQDAGSGNTIYF.

J is TRBJ1-1 and V is TRBV5-6; D ambiguous. V lost 4 bases and J 4 bases, leaving 17 bases between the germline ends. Germline V CDR1 and CDR2: SGHDT, YYEEEE. This CDR3 comprises 15 residues. In DNA, the CDR3 is TGTGCCAGCAGCCCGGACGGCCGGGAGGTCACTGAAGCTTTCTTT. It encodes CASSPDGREVTEAFF.

The chain carries TRBV5-1 and TRBJ2-5; perhaps TRBD2 as D (5 bases). The ends were cut back, 0 bases at V and 2 bases at J, with 14 bases in the middle. CDR1 is SGHRS and CDR2 is YFSETQ in the germline V gene. The CDR3 is 16 residues long. CDR3 in DNA: TGCGCCAGCAGCTTGGAGTTGGGGAGAATACAAGAGACCCAGTACTTC. As protein: CASSLELGRIQETQYF.

V gene TRBV6-1 combines with J gene TRBJ1-2; D remains ambiguous. Germline CDR1 is MNHNS and CDR2 is SASEGT. The CDR3 has 12 amino acids. V dropped 3 bases and J dropped 4 bases, with 6 bases sitting between them. The CDR3 DNA reads TGTGCCAGCAGTGACAGTATCTATGGCTACACCTTC. Translation: CASSDSIYGYTF.

The table lists this clone with a count of one. J is TRBJ1-6 and V is TRBV5-4; D gene ambiguous. Trimming shortened V by 5 bases and J by 0 bases, and 15 bases separated the two germline ends. The CDR3 is made up of 17 amino acids. Per germline, CDR1 SGHNT and CDR2 YYREEE (reference sequence). The CDR3 sequence is CASRQYRESSYNSPLHF. The CDR3 nucleotides are TGTGCCAGCAGACAGTACAGAGAAAGCTCCTATAATTCACCCCTCCACTTT.

Here the CDR3 DNA reads TGTGCCAGCAGTGACCGCGGACTCTATGGCTACACCTTC. Translation gives CASSDRGLYGYTF. The rearrangement joins TRBV2 to TRBJ1-2, with D hard to call. The CDR3 covers 13 residues. V was clipped by 3 bases and J by 4 bases, with 9 bases between them. Germline lookup yields CDR1 SNHLY and CDR2 FYNNEI.

This clone was detected a few times. V usage is TRBV18 and J usage is TRBJ1-1, with D possibly being TRBD1 (5 bases). V was cut by 2 bases and J by 6 bases, with 7 bases left in between. This CDR3 is built from 12 residues. Germline loops: CDR1 KGHSH, CDR2 LQKENI. DNA for the CDR3: TGTGCCAGCTCACCATCGGGGGCTGAAGCTTTCTTT. Amino acid sequence: CASSPSGAEAFF.